The T cell receptor (beta chain) described here comes from a study of blood T cell repertoires in COVID-19. Study details: There were acute and convalescent COVID-19 samples, and they came from the United States, Italy and Spain. The analysed material was cDNA or gDNA that came from T cells, B-cell-depleted T cells, or PBMCs.

Original processing methods: Estimation of nucleated cell counts relied on the amplification of reference gene primers. Assay used: immunoSEQ multiplex PCR; TCRdb lists only in-frame clones, some missing. That table supplies the V and J calls and clone size; D and trimming were determined from the DNA. This table has 99,000 or so clones, around 81% appearing once. Sequencing was done on a sample of peripheral blood. The receptor was isolated from a man older than 75 with acute or convalescent COVID-19.

The DNA for the CDR3 is TGCGCCAGCAGCCTCTATCCGGGACAGGGATCAGATACGCAGTATTTT. It yields the protein CASSLYPGQGSDTQYF. The V and J genes are TRBV5-1 and TRBJ2-3, with TRBD1 matching over 9 bases. Germline V gene sequence: CDR1 SGHRS, CDR2 YFSETQ. J lost 4 bases, V lost 4 bases, and 10 bases had no gene match. The CDR3 runs to 16 residues.